The 18 T cell receptor beta chains below come from one sample, sequenced in a study of blood T cell repertoires in COVID-19. Assay used: immunoSEQ multiplex PCR; TCRdb lists only in-frame clones, some missing. The repertoire holds about 120,000 clones, with 80% to 90% as singletons. Sequenced input: peripheral blood. The receptor source for this set is a man aged 55 to 70 with COVID-19, enrolled during active disease.

This sequence joins TRBV7-9 and TRBJ2-5; D is perhaps TRBD1 (6 bases). CDR1 and CDR2 (germline): SEHNR, FQNEAQ (reference sequence). V gave up 5 bases and J gave up 5 bases, with 12 bases separating them. There are 13 residues in the CDR3. The CDR3 loop is CASSTGQRETQYF. CDR3 nucleotide sequence: TGTGCCAGCAGCACCGGACAGAGGGAGACCCAGTACTTC. Using reference TRBV7-9 and TRBJ2-5 for the parts outside the CDR3, the full variable domain is DTGVSQNPRHKITKRGQNVTFRCDPISEHNRLYWYRQTLGQGPEFLTYFQNEAQLEKSRLLSDRFSAERPKGSFSTLEIQRTEQGDSAMYLCASSTGQRETQYFGPGTRLLVL.

J is TRBJ1-1 and V is TRBV7-9; D is unresolved. Per germline, CDR1 SEHNR and CDR2 FQNEAQ (reference sequence). This CDR3 has 12 residues. The V gene lost 5 bases and the J gene lost 10 bases, with 14 bases spanning the gap. The CDR3 coding sequence is TGTGCCAGCAGCGAAACGTTCCGGGGAGCTTTCTTT. Protein sequence: CASSETFRGAFF.

The chain recombines TRBV4-1 with TRBJ1-2; the D gene is possibly TRBD1 (5 bases). The germline CDR1 and CDR2 sequences are MGHRA and YSYEKL. This CDR3 has 14 residues. The V gene lost 0 bases and the J gene lost 3 bases, with 8 bases spanning the gap. Here the CDR3 reads CASSQDSRDYGYTF. CDR3 DNA: TGCGCCAGCAGCCAAGATTCCAGGGACTATGGCTACACCTTC.

This chain links TRBV24-1 with TRBJ2-3; 7 bases fit TRBD1. The CDR3 loop spans 17 amino acids. V trimming: 0 bases; J trimming: 1 base; junction bases outside the gene matches: 6. Germline CDR1 and CDR2: KGHDR and SFDVKD. The CDR3 here is CATSDLDREGGTDTQYF. As DNA, the CDR3 is TGTGCCACCAGTGATTTGGACAGGGAAGGAGGCACAGATACGCAGTATTTT.

The chain employs TRBV15 and TRBJ1-5; 7 bases fit TRBD1. CDR3 length: 14 amino acids. CDR1 LNHNV and CDR2 YYDKDF come from the germline V gene (reference sequence). J gave up 0 bases and V 7 bases, and 3 bases lay outside the gene matches. The CDR3 loop reads CATKGTVSNQPQHF. The CDR3 DNA is TGTGCCACCAAGGGGACAGTTAGCAATCAGCCCCAGCATTTT.

J is TRBJ2-3 and V is TRBV9; the D gene is possibly TRBD1 (6 bases). V lost 0 bases, J lost 4 bases, and 21 bases lay in between. Germline lookup yields CDR1 SGDLS and CDR2 YYNGEE. The CDR3 has 18 amino acids. CDR3 amino acids: CASSVEQGRMGSADTQYF. CDR3 nucleotide sequence: TGTGCCAGCAGCGTAGAGCAGGGGCGCATGGGATCTGCAGATACGCAGTATTTT.

The chain employs TRBV5-6 and TRBJ1-5, with 8 bases lining up with TRBD1. CDR3 size: 14 residues. The germline V gene encodes CDR1 SGHDT and CDR2 YYEEEE. Unmatched junction bases numbered 4, after V lost 2 bases and J lost 6 bases. CDR3 coding DNA: TGTGCCAGCAGCTTATACGGGACAGGTCAGCCCCAGCATTTT. It encodes CASSLYGTGQPQHF.

This clone occurred once. J is TRBJ2-2 and V is TRBV28, with 7 bases matching TRBD1. The CDR3 loop spans 15 amino acids. Germline CDR1 MDHEN, CDR2 SYDVKM. The junction had 7 bases not matched to a gene; V was cut back by 6 bases and J by 3 bases. CDR3 region: CASRRRQGYTGELFF. Here the CDR3 DNA reads TGTGCCAGCAGAAGAAGACAGGGTTACACCGGGGAGCTGTTTTTT.

This rearrangement joins TRBV28 to TRBJ1-1; TRBD1 might be the D (6 bases). The CDR3 totals 13 residues. Germline V gene lookup returns CDR1 MDHEN and CDR2 SYDVKM. Trimming took off 5 bases at V and 8 bases at J, with 15 bases between the two ends. The CDR3 region is CASSSLGTGEAFF. The CDR3 bases are TGTGCCAGCAGTAGTTTGGGAACAGGGGAAGCTTTCTTT.

The genes are TRBV28 and TRBJ1-4; a weak D match, TRBD1 (6 bases). The CDR3 contains 15 residues. The germline CDR1 and CDR2 sequences are MDHEN and SYDVKM. The V gene lost 2 bases and the J gene lost 7 bases, with 14 bases spanning the gap. Written as DNA, the CDR3 is TGTGCCAGCAGTTTAATTGGGACAAGAGGTGAAAAACTGTTTTTT. Its translation: CASSLIGTRGEKLFF.

CDR3 in amino acids: CASSLVPGGGYTF. As DNA, the CDR3 is TGTGCCAGCAGTTTAGTCCCTGGAGGTGGCTACACCTTC. The chain combines TRBV12-3 or TRBV12-4 with TRBJ1-2; D is uncertain. The V end lost 1 base, the J end lost 7 bases, and 10 bases lay between the germline ends. The CDR3 runs 13 residues.

The rearrangement joins TRBV7-8 to TRBJ2-3, with 15 bases aligning to TRBD2. This CDR3 is 19 amino acids long. V was clipped by 2 bases and J by 3 bases; unmatched bases: 9. CDR1 and CDR2 (germline): SGHVS, FQNEAQ. The DNA for the CDR3 is TGTGCCAGCAGCTTAAAAGTGCGGACTAGCGGGGGGGAAACAGATACGCAGTATTTT. Translated: CASSLKVRTSGGETDTQYF.

This clone was detected only a few times. The chain has TRBV9 and TRBJ1-1, with 8 nucleotides matching TRBD1. CDR1 and CDR2 from the germline V gene are SGDLS and YYNGEE. Losses at the gene ends were 4 bases for V and 1 base for J; bases not matched to a gene: 12. CDR3 length: 17 amino acids. DNA of the CDR3: TGTGCCAGCAGCCCTTCCCGACAGGGGCCCTGGAACACTGAAGCTTTCTTT. It is translated as CASSPSRQGPWNTEAFF.

This clone was counted a single time. V and J are TRBV5-1 and TRBJ2-1; tentatively, D is TRBD2 (5 bases). CDR3 length: 15 residues. V was clipped by 4 bases and J by 6 bases, with 17 bases between them. Germline V gene sequence: CDR1 SGHRS, CDR2 YFSETQ. CDR3 nucleotide sequence: TGCGCCAGCAGCCCCCTAGGGCCGGAGGTCAATGAGCAGTTCTTC. Protein: CASSPLGPEVNEQFF.

V gene TRBV5-4 combines with J gene TRBJ2-3; D perhaps matches TRBD2 (6 bases). Germline CDR1 is SGHNT and CDR2 is YYREEE (reference sequence). Between the trimmed V and J ends, which lost 5 bases and 2 bases, there was a span of 15 bases. The CDR3 contains 15 residues. Here the CDR3 reads CASSSGTFFTDTQYF. The DNA of the CDR3 is TGTGCCAGCAGTTCCGGGACTTTCTTCACAGATACGCAGTATTTT.

The chain has TRBV7-7 and TRBJ2-1, with no clear D. The CDR3 length is 15 residues. Trimming took off 6 bases at V and 2 bases at J, with 14 bases between the two ends. Per germline, CDR1 SSHAT and CDR2 FNYEAQ (reference sequence). CDR3 coding DNA: TGTGCCAGCAGTTCTACGGTAACCACCTACAATGAGCAGTTCTTC. Amino acids: CASSSTVTTYNEQFF.

This clone was counted between two and nine times. For the CDR3, the DNA is TGTGCCAGCTCACCAGGGGCCTACGGTGTGAACACTGAAGCTTTCTTT. Residues: CASSPGAYGVNTEAFF. The chain employs TRBV18 and TRBJ1-1; perhaps TRBD1 as D (5 bases). Trimming stripped 2 bases from V and 0 bases from J, with 13 bases between. The CDR3 loop spans 16 amino acids. Per germline, CDR1 KGHSH and CDR2 LQKENI.

The V call is TRBV6-2 or TRBV6-3, the J call TRBJ1-5; D remains unclear. Germline CDR1 and CDR2: MNHEY and SVGEGT. V lost 0 bases, J lost 5 bases, and 20 bases lay in between. The CDR3 consists of 18 residues. The CDR3 DNA sequence: TGTGCCAGCAGTTACTCGATCCTAGGTGCAGTCTTATATCAGCCCCAGCATTTT. It yields the protein CASSYSILGAVLYQPQHF.